The rows below give T cell receptor beta chains drawn from one sample of a study of identical twins. TCRdb reprocessed the 5' RACE reads with MiXCR, giving one entry per CDR3 protein. The sample yields some 900,000 distinct CDR3 sequences, more than 9% seen once. These same records also appear under a second study, on yellow fever vaccine responses in identical twins.

The sequencing sample was made of PBMCs. Source of these receptors: a woman aged 18-29 years in good health. Each CDR3 is given with its conserved first and last residue. A D gene is named only where the DNA matches it firmly. Rows give clone size only sometimes, using once, few, many, or a class for an expanded clone.

d_call	clone_size	j_call	v_call	cdr3_aa	cdr3_nt
.	few	TRBJ1-3	TRBV12-3/TRBV12-4	CASSPVGNTIYF	TGTGCCAGCAGCCCGGTGGGAAACACCATATATTTT
TRBD1	.	TRBJ2-2	TRBV5-1	CASTVLGQGNTGELFF	TGCGCCAGCACCGTATTGGGACAGGGGAACACCGGGGAGCTGTTTTTT
TRBD2	few	TRBJ2-5	TRBV10-3	CAISVSRGGLETQYF	TGTGCCATCAGTGTGTCGCGGGGGGGCTTAGAGACCCAGTACTTC
.	many	TRBJ2-5	TRBV2	CASSERQGKETQYF	TGTGCCAGCAGTGAAAGGCAGGGGAAGGAGACCCAGTACTTC
.	.	TRBJ2-3	TRBV20-1	CSLGTDTQYF	TGCAGTTTGGGGACAGATACGCAGTATTTT
.	few	TRBJ2-2	TRBV5-5	CASSLAQAALTGELFF	TGTGCCAGCAGCTTGGCCCAGGCTGCTCTTACCGGGGAGCTGTTTTTT
TRBD1	.	TRBJ1-1	TRBV5-1	CASSWQGVGTEAFF	TGCGCCAGCAGCTGGCAGGGGGTTGGGACTGAAGCTTTCTTT
.	few	TRBJ1-4	TRBV12-3/TRBV12-4	CASTYLEGKLFF	TGTGCCAGCACCTATCTGGAAGGAAAACTGTTTTTT
.	few	TRBJ1-1	TRBV12-3/TRBV12-4	CASSWQGPGTDAFF	TGTGCCAGCAGTTGGCAGGGACCGGGCACTGATGCTTTCTTT
TRBD1	many	TRBJ1-1	TRBV7-9	CASSPGQGFVTEAFF	TGTGCCAGCAGCCCGGGACAGGGATTCGTCACTGAAGCTTTCTTT
.	.	TRBJ1-1	TRBV19	CASRQGTWNTEAFF	TGTGCCAGTAGGCAGGGGACTTGGAACACTGAAGCTTTCTTT
.	many	TRBJ1-3	TRBV3-1	CASSQEPTGSGNTIYF	TGTGCCAGCAGCCAAGAGCCGACAGGCTCTGGAAACACCATATATTTT
.	.	TRBJ2-3	TRBV6-2/TRBV6-3	CASRSSGVADTQYF	TGTGCCAGCAGATCATCGGGGGTTGCAGATACGCAGTATTTT
.	.	TRBJ1-5	TRBV29-1	CSVRTDSNQPQHF	TGCAGCGTCCGGACAGATAGCAATCAGCCCCAGCATTTT
.	few	TRBJ1-5	TRBV6-1	CASTGGTHPGQPQHF	TGTGCCAGCACCGGAGGAACACACCCAGGTCAGCCCCAGCATTTT
TRBD2	.	TRBJ2-5	TRBV12-3/TRBV12-4	CASSGTTRGWGETQYF	TGTGCCAGCAGTGGGACTACCCGGGGGTGGGGAGAGACCCAGTACTTC
.	few	TRBJ1-6	TRBV28	CASSLNKSSPLHF	TGTGCCAGCAGTTTAAATAAGAGTTCACCCCTCCACTTT
.	many	TRBJ1-6	TRBV12-3/TRBV12-4	CASSSEGRQINSPLHF	TGTGCCAGCAGTTCCGAGGGACGGCAGATTAATTCACCCCTCCACTTT
TRBD2	many	TRBJ2-3	TRBV29-1	CSAGTSGPDTQYF	TGCAGCGCAGGGACTAGCGGTCCAGATACGCAGTATTTT
.	many	TRBJ2-5	TRBV5-1	CASSPLSRGETQYF	TGCGCCAGCAGCCCCCTTTCGAGGGGGGAGACCCAGTACTTC
.	few	TRBJ2-5	TRBV5-1	CASSPETAYQETQYF	TGCGCCAGCAGCCCGGAGACAGCGTACCAAGAGACCCAGTACTTC
.	few	TRBJ2-3	TRBV5-1	CASSFETGLGDTQYF	TGCGCCAGCAGCTTCGAGACTGGTCTAGGGGATACGCAGTATTTT
.	few	TRBJ2-5	TRBV10-3	CAIAGSQQEAQYF	TGTGCCATCGCGGGAAGTCAGCAAGAAGCCCAGTACTTC
TRBD2	few	TRBJ2-1	TRBV12-3/TRBV12-4	CATLAGRSYNEQFF	TGTGCCACCTTAGCGGGGCGATCCTACAATGAGCAGTTCTTC
TRBD1	.	TRBJ1-2	TRBV6-1	CASRPDRVAGYTF	TGTGCCAGCAGACCCGACAGGGTGGCTGGCTACACCTTC
.	few	TRBJ1-1	TRBV24-1	CATSDSSGGLNTEAFF	TGTGCCACCAGTGATTCCAGTGGGGGGTTGAACACTGAAGCTTTCTTT
.	many	TRBJ1-5	TRBV7-2	CASSLWDGNQPQHF	TGTGCCAGCAGCTTATGGGACGGCAATCAGCCCCAGCATTTT
.	.	TRBJ2-3	TRBV5-1	CASSSRNRFTDTQYF	TGCGCCAGCAGCTCTAGGAACAGGTTCACAGATACGCAGTATTTT
.	.	TRBJ2-3	TRBV12-3/TRBV12-4	CASSLTVTYTDTQYF	TGTGCCAGCAGTTTGACAGTGACCTACACAGATACGCAGTATTTT
TRBD2	.	TRBJ2-1	TRBV12-3/TRBV12-4	CASIGLAGHNEQFF	TGTGCCAGCATTGGACTAGCGGGGCACAATGAGCAGTTCTTC
.	few	TRBJ2-2	TRBV6-5	CASSYQAAPGELFF	TGTGCCAGCAGTTATCAGGCCGCCCCCGGGGAGCTGTTTTTT
TRBD1	.	TRBJ2-6	TRBV11-2	CASNSIQGTGANVLTF	TGTGCCAGCAACTCCATACAGGGGACGGGGGCCAACGTCCTGACTTTC
TRBD1	.	TRBJ1-5	TRBV12-3/TRBV12-4	CASSLGQGVRNQPQHF	TGTGCCAGCAGTTTGGGACAGGGGGTGCGCAATCAGCCCCAGCATTTT
.	.	TRBJ1-1	TRBV3-1	CASSQDLGGLNTEAFF	TGTGCCAGCAGCCAAGATTTGGGGGGACTGAACACTGAAGCTTTCTTT
.	many	TRBJ2-2	TRBV12-3/TRBV12-4	CASSFRGNTGELFF	TGTGCCAGCAGTTTTAGGGGGAACACCGGGGAGCTGTTTTTT
.	.	TRBJ2-2	TRBV7-2	CASSLKELFF	TGTGCCAGCAGCTTAAAAGAGCTGTTTTTT
.	many	TRBJ2-2	TRBV6-5	CASSYWLGKGELFF	TGTGCCAGCAGTTACTGGTTGGGGAAGGGGGAGCTGTTTTTT
.	.	TRBJ1-1	TRBV20-1	CSAFSGGGTEAFF	TGCAGTGCGTTCTCTGGGGGCGGCACTGAAGCTTTCTTT
TRBD2	few	TRBJ2-3	TRBV20-1	CSATGTTSRTDTQYF	TGCAGTGCAACCGGGACTACAAGCCGCACAGATACGCAGTATTTT
.	many	TRBJ1-2	TRBV4-1	CASSQEGTYGYTF	TGCGCCAGCAGCCAAGAAGGGACCTATGGCTACACCTTC
.	many	TRBJ2-7	TRBV12-3/TRBV12-4	CATATRGPKQYF	TGTGCCACCGCAACACGAGGGCCCAAGCAGTACTTC
.	.	TRBJ2-2	TRBV11-3	CASSPGVRELFF	TGTGCCAGCAGCCCCGGCGTCCGGGAGCTGTTTTTT
TRBD1	few	TRBJ2-5	TRBV24-1	CATSSQGANQETQYF	TGTGCCACTTCATCCCAGGGGGCAAACCAAGAGACCCAGTACTTC
.	few	TRBJ1-2	TRBV5-6	CASSLVEGPNYGYTF	TGTGCCAGCAGCTTGGTGGAGGGCCCGAACTATGGCTACACCTTC
TRBD2	few	TRBJ2-5	TRBV28	CASTLAGVGETQYF	TGTGCCAGCACCCTAGCGGGAGTGGGGGAGACCCAGTACTTC
TRBD2	.	TRBJ2-1	TRBV5-6	CASSLFSGIGSYNEQIF	TGTGCCAGCAGCTTGTTCAGCGGGATTGGAAGCTACAATGAGCAGATCTTC